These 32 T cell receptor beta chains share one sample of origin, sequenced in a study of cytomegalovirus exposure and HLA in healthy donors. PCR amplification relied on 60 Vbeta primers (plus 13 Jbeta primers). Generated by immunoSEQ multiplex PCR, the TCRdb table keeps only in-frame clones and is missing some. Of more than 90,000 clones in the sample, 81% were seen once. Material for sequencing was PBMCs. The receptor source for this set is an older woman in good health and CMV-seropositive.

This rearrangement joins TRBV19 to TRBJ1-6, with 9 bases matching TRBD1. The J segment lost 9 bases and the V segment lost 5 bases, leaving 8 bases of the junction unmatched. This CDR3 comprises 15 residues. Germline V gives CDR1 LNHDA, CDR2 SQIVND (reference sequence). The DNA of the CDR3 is TGTGCCAGTAGTGCTCGGACAGGGGAGGCTTCACCCCTCCACTTT. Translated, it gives CASSARTGEASPLHF.

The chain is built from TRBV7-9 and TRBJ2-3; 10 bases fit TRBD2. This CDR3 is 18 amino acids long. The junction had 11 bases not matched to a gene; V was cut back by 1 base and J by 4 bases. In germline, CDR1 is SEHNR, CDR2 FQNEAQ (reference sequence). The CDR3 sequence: CASSLVIDTSGNADTQYF. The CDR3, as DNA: TGTGCCAGCAGCTTAGTAATTGATACTAGCGGGAACGCAGATACGCAGTATTTT.

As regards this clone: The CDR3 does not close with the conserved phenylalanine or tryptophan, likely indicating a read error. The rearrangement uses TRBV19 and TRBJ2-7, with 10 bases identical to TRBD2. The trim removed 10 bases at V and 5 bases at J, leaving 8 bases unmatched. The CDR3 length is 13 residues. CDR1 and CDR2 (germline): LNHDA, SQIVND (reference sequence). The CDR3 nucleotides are TGTGCCACCAGCCCTAGCGGGAGCGACGAGCAGTACCTC. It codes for CATSPSGSDEQYL.

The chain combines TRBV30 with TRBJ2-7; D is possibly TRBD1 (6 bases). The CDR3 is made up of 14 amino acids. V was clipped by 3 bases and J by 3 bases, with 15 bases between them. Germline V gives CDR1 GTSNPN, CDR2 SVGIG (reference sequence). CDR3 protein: CAWSERTGLYEQYF. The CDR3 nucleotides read TGTGCCTGGAGCGAGAGAACAGGGCTCTACGAGCAGTACTTC.

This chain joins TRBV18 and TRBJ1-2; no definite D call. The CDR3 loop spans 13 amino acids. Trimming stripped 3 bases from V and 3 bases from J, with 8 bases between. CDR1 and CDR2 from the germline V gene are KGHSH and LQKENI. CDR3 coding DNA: TGTGCCAGCTCACCCGAGGCGGACTATGGCTACACCTTC. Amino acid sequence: CASSPEADYGYTF.

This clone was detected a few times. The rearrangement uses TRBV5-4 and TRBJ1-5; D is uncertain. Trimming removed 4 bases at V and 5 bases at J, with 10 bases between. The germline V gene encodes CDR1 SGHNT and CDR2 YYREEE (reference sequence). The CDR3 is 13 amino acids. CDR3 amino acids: CASSPGMDQPQHF. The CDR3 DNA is TGTGCCAGCAGCCCGGGGATGGATCAGCCCCAGCATTTT.

Here the CDR3 DNA reads TGTGCCAGCAGCTCAGGACAGACAAGAGGAAACACCATATATTTT. Its protein is CASSSGQTRGNTIYF. The V gene is TRBV7-3, the J gene TRBJ1-3, with D possibly being TRBD1 (6 bases). Trimming took 4 bases from V and 4 from J, leaving 14 bases between them. The CDR3 contains 15 residues. Germline loops: CDR1 SGHTA, CDR2 FQGTGA.

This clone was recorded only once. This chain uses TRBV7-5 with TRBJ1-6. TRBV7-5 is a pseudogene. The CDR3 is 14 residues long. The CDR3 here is CARSLAEYNSPLHF. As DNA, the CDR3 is TGTGCCAGAAGCTTAGCTGAGTATAATTCACCCCTCCACTTT.

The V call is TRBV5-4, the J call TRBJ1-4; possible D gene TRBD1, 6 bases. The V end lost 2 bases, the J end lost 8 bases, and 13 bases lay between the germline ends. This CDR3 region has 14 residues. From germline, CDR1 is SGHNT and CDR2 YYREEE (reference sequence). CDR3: CASSFGGPGEKLFF. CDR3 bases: TGTGCCAGCAGCTTCGGGGGGCCCGGGGAAAAACTGTTTTTT.

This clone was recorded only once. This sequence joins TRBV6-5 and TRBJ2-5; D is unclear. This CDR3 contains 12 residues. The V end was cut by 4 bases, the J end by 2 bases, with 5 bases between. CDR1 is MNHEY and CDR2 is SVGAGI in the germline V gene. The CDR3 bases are TGTGCCAGCAGTTCTCCGCAAGAGACCCAGTACTTC. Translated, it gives CASSSPQETQYF.

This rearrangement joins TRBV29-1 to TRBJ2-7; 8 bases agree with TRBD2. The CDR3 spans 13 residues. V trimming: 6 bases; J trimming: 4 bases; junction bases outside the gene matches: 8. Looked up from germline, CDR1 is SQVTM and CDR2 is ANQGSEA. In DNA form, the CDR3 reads TGCAGCGTCCCGGGACTAGGAGAGTACGAGCAGTACTTC. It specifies CSVPGLGEYEQYF.

In nucleotides, the CDR3 is TGTGCCAGCAGCCCTACAGGGGAGGCGTTGGCCGGGGAGCTGTTTTTT. This gives the protein CASSPTGEALAGELFF. V gene TRBV7-2 combines with J gene TRBJ2-2; D perhaps matches TRBD1 (7 bases). CDR3 length equals 16 residues. Germline V gene lookup returns CDR1 SGHTA and CDR2 FQGNSA. Trimming took 5 bases from V and 6 from J, leaving 19 bases between them.

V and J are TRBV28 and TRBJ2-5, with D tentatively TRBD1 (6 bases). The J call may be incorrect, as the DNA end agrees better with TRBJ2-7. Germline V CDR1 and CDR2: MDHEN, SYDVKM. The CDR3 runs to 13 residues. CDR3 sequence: CASSFQGTYEQYF. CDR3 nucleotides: TGTGCCAGCAGTTTTCAGGGGACCTACGAGCAGTACTTC.

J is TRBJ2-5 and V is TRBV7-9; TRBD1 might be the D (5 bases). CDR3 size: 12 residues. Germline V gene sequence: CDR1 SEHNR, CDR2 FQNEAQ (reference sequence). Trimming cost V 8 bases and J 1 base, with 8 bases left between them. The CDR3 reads CASARVQETQYF. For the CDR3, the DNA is TGTGCCAGCGCCAGGGTCCAAGAGACCCAGTACTTC.

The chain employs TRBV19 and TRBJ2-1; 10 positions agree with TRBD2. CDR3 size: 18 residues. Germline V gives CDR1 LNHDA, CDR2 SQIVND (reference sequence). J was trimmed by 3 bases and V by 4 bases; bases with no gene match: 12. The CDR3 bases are TGTGCCAGTAGTAAGCTCCAGCGGGAGGGTTATTACTACAATGAGCAGTTCTTC. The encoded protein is CASSKLQREGYYYNEQFF.

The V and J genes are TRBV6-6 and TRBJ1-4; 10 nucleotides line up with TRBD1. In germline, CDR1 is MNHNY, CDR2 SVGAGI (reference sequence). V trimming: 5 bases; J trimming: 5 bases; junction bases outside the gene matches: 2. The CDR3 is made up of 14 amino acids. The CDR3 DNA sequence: TGTGCCAGCAGTCTGGACAGGGGGAATGAAAAACTGTTTTTT. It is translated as CASSLDRGNEKLFF.

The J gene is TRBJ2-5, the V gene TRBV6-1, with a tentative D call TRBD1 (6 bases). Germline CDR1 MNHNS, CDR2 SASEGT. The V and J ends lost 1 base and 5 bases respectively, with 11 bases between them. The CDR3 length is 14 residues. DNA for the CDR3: TGTGCCAGCAGTGAAGTTGGGGGCCGGGAGACCCAGTACTTC. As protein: CASSEVGGRETQYF.

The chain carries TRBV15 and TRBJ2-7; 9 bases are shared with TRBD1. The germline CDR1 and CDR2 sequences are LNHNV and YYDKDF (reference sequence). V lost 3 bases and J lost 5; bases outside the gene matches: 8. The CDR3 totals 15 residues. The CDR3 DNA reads TGTGCCACCAGCAGGGCCGGGACAGGGATCCACGAGCAGTACTTC. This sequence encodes CATSRAGTGIHEQYF.

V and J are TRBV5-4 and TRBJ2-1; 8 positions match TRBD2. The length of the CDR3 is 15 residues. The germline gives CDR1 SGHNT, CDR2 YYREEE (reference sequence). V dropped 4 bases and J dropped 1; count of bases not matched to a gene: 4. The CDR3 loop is CASSPTSGSYNEQFF. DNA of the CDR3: TGTGCCAGCAGCCCAACTAGCGGTTCCTACAATGAGCAGTTCTTC.

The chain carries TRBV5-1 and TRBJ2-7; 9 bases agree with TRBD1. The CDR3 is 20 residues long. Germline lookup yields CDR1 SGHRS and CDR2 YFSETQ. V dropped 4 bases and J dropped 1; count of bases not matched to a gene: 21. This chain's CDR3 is CASSGGDRVFSGLTSYEQYF. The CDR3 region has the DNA TGCGCCAGCAGCGGAGGGGACAGGGTGTTTAGCGGCCTCACATCCTACGAGCAGTACTTC.

The CDR3 spells CASRTDRLNTEAFF. CDR3 nucleotide sequence: TGTGCCAGCAGAACGGACAGGCTGAACACTGAAGCTTTCTTT. The genes are TRBV6-5 and TRBJ1-1, with 7 bases fitting TRBD1. The trim removed 6 bases at V and 0 bases at J, leaving 4 bases unmatched. The CDR3 is 14 residues long. Looked up from germline, CDR1 is MNHEY and CDR2 is SVGAGI.

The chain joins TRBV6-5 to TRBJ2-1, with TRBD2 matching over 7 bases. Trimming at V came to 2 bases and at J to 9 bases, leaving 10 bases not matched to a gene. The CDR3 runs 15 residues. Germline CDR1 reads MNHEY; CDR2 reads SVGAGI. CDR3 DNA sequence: TGTGCCAGCAGTTACCGGTGGGAGGGCCTCAGTGAGCAGTTCTTC. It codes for CASSYRWEGLSEQFF.

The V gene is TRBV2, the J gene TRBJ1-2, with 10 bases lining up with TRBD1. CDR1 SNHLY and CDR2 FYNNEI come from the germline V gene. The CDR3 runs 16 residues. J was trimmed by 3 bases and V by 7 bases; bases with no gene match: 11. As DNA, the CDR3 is TGTGCCAGCAACCCCCGAGGGACAGGGGTAGACTATGGCTACACCTTC. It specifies CASNPRGTGVDYGYTF.

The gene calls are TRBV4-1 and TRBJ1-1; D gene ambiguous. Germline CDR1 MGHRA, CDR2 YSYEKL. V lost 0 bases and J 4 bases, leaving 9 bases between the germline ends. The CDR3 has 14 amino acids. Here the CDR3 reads CASSQDMSPTEAFF. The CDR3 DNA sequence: TGCGCCAGCAGCCAAGATATGTCTCCCACTGAAGCTTTCTTT.

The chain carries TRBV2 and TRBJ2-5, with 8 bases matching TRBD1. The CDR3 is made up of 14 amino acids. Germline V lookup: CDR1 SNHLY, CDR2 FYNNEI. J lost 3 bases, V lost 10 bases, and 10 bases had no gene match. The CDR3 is CATRTGQGEETQYF. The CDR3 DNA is TGTGCCACGAGGACCGGACAGGGAGAAGAGACCCAGTACTTC.

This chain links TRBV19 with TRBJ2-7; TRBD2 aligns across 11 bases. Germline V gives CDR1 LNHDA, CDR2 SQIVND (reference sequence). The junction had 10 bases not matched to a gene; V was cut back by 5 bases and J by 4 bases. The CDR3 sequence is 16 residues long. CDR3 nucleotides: TGTGCCAGTAGTCCCCGGGGACTAGCGGAGGGATACGAGCAGTACTTC. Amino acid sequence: CASSPRGLAEGYEQYF.

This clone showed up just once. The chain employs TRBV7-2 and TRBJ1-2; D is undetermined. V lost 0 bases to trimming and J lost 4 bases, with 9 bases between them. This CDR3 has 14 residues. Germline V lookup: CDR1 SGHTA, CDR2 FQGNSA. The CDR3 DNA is TGTGCCAGCAGCTTAGCGCCGTCGGGCTATGGCTACACCTTC. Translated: CASSLAPSGYGYTF. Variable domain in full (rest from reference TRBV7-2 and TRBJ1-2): GAGVSQSPSNKVTEKGKDVELRCDPISGHTALYWYRQSLGQGLEFLIYFQGNSAPDKSGLPSDRFSAERTGGSVSTLTIQRTQQEDSAVYLCASSLAPSGYGYTFGSGTRLTVV.

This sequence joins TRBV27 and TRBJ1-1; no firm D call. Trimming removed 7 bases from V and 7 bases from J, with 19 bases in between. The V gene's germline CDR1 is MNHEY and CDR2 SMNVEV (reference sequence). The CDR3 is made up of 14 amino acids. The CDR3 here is CASIASGLGIEAFF. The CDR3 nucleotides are TGTGCCAGCATCGCCTCTGGACTTGGTATTGAAGCTTTCTTT.

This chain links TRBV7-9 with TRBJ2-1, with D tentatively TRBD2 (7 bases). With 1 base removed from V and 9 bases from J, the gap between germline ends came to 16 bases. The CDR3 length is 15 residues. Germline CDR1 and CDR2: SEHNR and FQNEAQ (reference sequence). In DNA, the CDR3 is TGTGCCAGCAGCTTAGGGCTAGGGGGAGGGGGTGAGCAGTTCTTC. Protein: CASSLGLGGGGEQFF.

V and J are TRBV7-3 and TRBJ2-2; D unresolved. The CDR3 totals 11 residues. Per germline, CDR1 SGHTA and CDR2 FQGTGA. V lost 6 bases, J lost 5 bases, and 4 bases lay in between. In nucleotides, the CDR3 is TGTGCCAGCAGTACTACCGGGGAGCTGTTTTTT. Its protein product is CASSTTGELFF.

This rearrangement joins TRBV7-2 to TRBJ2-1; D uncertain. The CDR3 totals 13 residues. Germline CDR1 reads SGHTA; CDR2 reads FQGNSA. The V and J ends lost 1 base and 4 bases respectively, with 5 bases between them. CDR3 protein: CASSLERYNEQFF. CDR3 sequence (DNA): TGTGCCAGCAGCTTAGAGAGGTACAATGAGCAGTTCTTC.

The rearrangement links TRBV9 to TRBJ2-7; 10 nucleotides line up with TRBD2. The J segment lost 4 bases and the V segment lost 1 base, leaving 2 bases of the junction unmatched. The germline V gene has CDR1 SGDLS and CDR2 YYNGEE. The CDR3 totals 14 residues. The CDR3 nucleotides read TGTGCCAGCAGCGTATCTAGCGGGAGTTACGAGCAGTACTTC. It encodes CASSVSSGSYEQYF. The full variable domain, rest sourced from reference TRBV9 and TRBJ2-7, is DSGVTQTPKHLITATGQRVTLRCSPRSGDLSVYWYQQSLDQGLQFLIQYYNGEERAKGNILERFSAQQFPDLHSELNLSSLELGDSALYFCASSVSSGSYEQYFGPGTRLTVT.